Described below is a single TCR beta chain sequence and its context. This record belongs to a study of T cells in Graves' hyperthyroidism and ophthalmopathy. The hyperthyroidism was newly diagnosed and had lasted under 2 months; the patients were aged 18 to 65. RNA transcripts were the template for amplifying TCR beta CDR3 regions. When the TCR CDR3 underwent first-round RT-PCR, the HTBI primer set was used. MiXCR was run by TCRdb on the multiplex PCR reads, yielding one entry per CDR3 protein. The sample includes around 400,000 distinct CDR3 sequences, about 25% of them seen just once. The CDR3 sequence is 16 residues long. CDR1 and CDR2 from the germline V gene are SGHTA and FQGNSA. Trimming took 4 bases from V and 1 from J, leaving 14 bases between them.

Material for sequencing was blood. This chain connects TRBV7-2 to TRBJ1-5; no clear D. The receptor comes from a man aged 45 to 65 with Graves' hyperthyroidism. Here the CDR3 DNA reads TGTGCCAGCAGCTCGAACCGAGAGGGCAGCAATCAGCCCCAGCATTTT. It codes for CASSSNREGSNQPQHF.